This T cell receptor beta chain was captured in a study of glioma-infiltrating T cells after dendritic cell vaccination. Study-wide context: Three intradermal dendritic cell vaccine injections were given every two weeks. Regarding the study as a whole: Longer survival after dendritic cell vaccination followed higher pretreatment TIL content.

Primers: 60 V beta forward and 13 J beta reverse. Assay used: immunoSEQ multiplex PCR; TCRdb lists only in-frame clones, some missing. This table has tens of thousands of clones, approximately 80% appearing once. As to this clone: The target antigen is unknown.

The input for sequencing was blood, taken before dendritic cell vaccination. The clonotype originates from a human donor with glioblastoma.

The CDR3 protein is CAISVTGTTYEQYF. The CDR3 DNA is TGTGCCATCAGTGTGACAGGAACGACCTACGAGCAGTACTTC. The chain is built from TRBV10-3 and TRBJ2-5, with D maybe TRBD1 (6 bases). Near its end, the DNA agrees better with TRBJ2-7, so the J call may be wrong. CDR1 and CDR2 (germline): ENHRY, SYGVKD. There are 14 residues in the CDR3.